These 23 T cell receptor beta chains were all obtained from the same sample, sequenced in a study of blood T cell repertoires in COVID-19. Data came from immunoSEQ multiplex PCR; TCRdb stores just in-frame clones and leaves some out. The sample contains 250,000 to 350,000 clones, about 89% of which appear only once. Input material: peripheral blood. Source of these receptors: a woman aged 60 to 75 with acute or convalescent COVID-19.

The rearrangement joins TRBV12-3 or TRBV12-4 to TRBJ1-1, with D possibly TRBD1 on 6 matching bases. The CDR3 is made up of 12 amino acids. The V end was cut by 8 bases, the J end by 4 bases, with 11 bases between. The CDR3 region is CASGRGGTEAFF. The CDR3 DNA follows: TGTGCCAGCGGGAGAGGGGGCACTGAAGCTTTCTTT.

CDR3 in DNA: TGTGCCAGCAGTGAATTTGGACAGGGGGCCGGTCAGCCCCAGCATTTT. It specifies CASSEFGQGAGQPQHF. The chain combines TRBV2 with TRBJ1-5; TRBD1 matches at 11 bases. The germline V gene encodes CDR1 SNHLY and CDR2 FYNNEI. J lost 6 bases, V lost 2 bases, and 6 bases had no gene match. The CDR3 is 16 amino acids. Full variable domain (remainder filled in from reference TRBV2 and TRBJ1-5): EPEVTQTPSHQVTQMGQEVILRCVPISNHLYFYWYRQILGQKVEFLVSFYNNEISEKSEIFDDQFSVERPDGSNFTLKIRSTKLEDSAMYFCASSEFGQGAGQPQHFGDGTRLSIL.

The chain links TRBV2 to TRBJ2-4, with TRBD2 matching 11 bases. J lost 10 bases, V lost 6 bases, and 11 bases had no gene match. The CDR3 is made up of 15 amino acids. The germline CDR1 and CDR2 sequences are SNHLY and FYNNEI. The CDR3 DNA is TGTGCCAGCAGACCGACTAGCGGGGAGGGTAGGATTCAGTACTTC. Translated: CASRPTSGEGRIQYF.

The J gene is TRBJ2-1, the V gene TRBV6-5; tentative D call: TRBD1 (6 bases). The germline V gene encodes CDR1 MNHEY and CDR2 SVGAGI. The CDR3 is 14 residues long. V dropped 0 bases and J dropped 4 bases, with 7 bases sitting between them. DNA of the CDR3: TGTGCCAGCAGTTACTCGAGGGGGTACAATGAGCAGTTCTTC. As protein: CASSYSRGYNEQFF.

The gene calls are TRBV7-2 and TRBJ1-4, with D tentatively TRBD1 (5 bases). The V and J ends lost 5 bases and 5 bases respectively, with 15 bases between them. This CDR3 is 15 amino acids long. The germline gives CDR1 SGHTA, CDR2 FQGNSA. The CDR3, as DNA: TGTGCCAGCAGCAAGCAGGGAGGCGGGAATGAAAAACTGTTTTTT. Encoded protein: CASSKQGGGNEKLFF.

V gene TRBV4-3 combines with J gene TRBJ1-6, with 7 bases matching TRBD1. The V and J ends lost 0 bases and 4 bases, in that order; junction bases with no gene match: 9. The length of the CDR3 is 18 residues. Per germline, CDR1 LGHNA and CDR2 YSLEER. The CDR3 nucleotides read TGCGCCAGCAGCCAAGATGGGATAGGGACAGCATATAATTCACCCCTCCACTTT. It is translated as CASSQDGIGTAYNSPLHF.

J is TRBJ2-7 and V is TRBV6-2 or TRBV6-3; no firm D call. The V gene's germline CDR1 is MNHEY and CDR2 SVGEGT. The CDR3 runs to 11 residues. Trimming shortened V by 5 bases and J by 4 bases, and 6 bases separated the two germline ends. The CDR3 sequence is CASSRKYEQYF. The CDR3 coding sequence is TGTGCCAGCAGTCGTAAATACGAGCAGTACTTC.

The V call is TRBV15, the J call TRBJ2-2, with 8 bases matching TRBD2. The CDR3 totals 16 residues. The V segment lost 1 base and the J segment 6 bases; nucleotides outside the gene matches: 7. From germline, CDR1 is LNHNV and CDR2 YYDKDF (reference sequence). The CDR3 loop is CATSRAGGQFAGELFF. CDR3 coding DNA: TGTGCCACCAGCAGAGCGGGGGGGCAGTTCGCCGGGGAGCTGTTTTTT.

The V call is TRBV6-5, the J call TRBJ2-1, with D possibly being TRBD2 (5 bases). Germline CDR1 and CDR2: MNHEY and SVGAGI. Trimming stripped 0 bases from V and 5 bases from J, with 8 bases between. The CDR3 is 14 residues long. The CDR3 DNA reads TGTGCCAGCAGTTACTCGAGACTAAACAATGAGCAGTTCTTC. Translating gives CASSYSRLNNEQFF.

The gene calls are TRBV4-1 and TRBJ1-5; no reliable D call. Trimming cost V 1 base and J 5 bases, with 18 bases left between them. Germline CDR1 MGHRA, CDR2 YSYEKL. The CDR3 sequence is 17 residues long. CDR3 DNA: TGCGCCAGCAGCCAAGTGAGGAGGGTCCCGCAAGATCAGCCCCAGCATTTT. Translation: CASSQVRRVPQDQPQHF.

The genes are TRBV18 and TRBJ2-3; 12 bases match TRBD1. J gave up 4 bases and V 4 bases, and 6 bases lay outside the gene matches. The CDR3 is 16 residues long. In germline, CDR1 is KGHSH, CDR2 LQKENI. CDR3 region: CASSRRGTGGADTQYF. CDR3 sequence (DNA): TGTGCCAGCTCACGTCGTGGGACAGGGGGCGCAGATACGCAGTATTTT.

This clone was picked up one time. The chain joins TRBV7-9 to TRBJ2-7; possibly TRBD2 for D (6 bases). The CDR3 has 14 residues. Trimming left V 0 bases short and J 5 bases short, with 11 bases between. CDR1 is SEHNR, CDR2 FQNEAQ, per germline (reference sequence). CDR3 residues: CASSLAGGGNEQYF. As DNA, the CDR3 is TGTGCCAGCAGCTTAGCGGGCGGCGGGAACGAGCAGTACTTC.

The chain combines TRBV12-3 or TRBV12-4 with TRBJ1-6; D is ambiguous. The CDR3 runs 13 residues. Deletions cut 6 bases from V and 4 bases from J, with 7 bases between. The CDR3 nucleotides read TGTGCCAGCAGGGGGAGATATAATTCACCCCTCCACTTT. It translates to CASRGRYNSPLHF.

The DNA for the CDR3 is TGTGCCAGCAGCCAAGATTTCCGGACTAGCGGGAGTCGTAGACCGAAAGATACGCAGTATTTT. Encoded protein: CASSQDFRTSGSRRPKDTQYF. This rearrangement joins TRBV3-1 (or the pseudogene TRBV3-2) to TRBJ2-3; 13 bases are a match to TRBD2. CDR3 length: 21 amino acids. CDR1 is LGHDT and CDR2 is YNNKEL in the germline V gene (reference sequence). With 0 bases clipped from V and 5 bases from J, the junction kept 17 bases outside the gene matches.

This clone appeared once. The rearrangement joins TRBV11-2 to TRBJ2-1; tentatively, D is TRBD2 (5 bases). The CDR3 totals 13 residues. Germline lookup yields CDR1 SGHAT and CDR2 FQNNGV. V was trimmed by 5 bases and J by 15 bases, leaving 20 bases between them. The CDR3 bases are TGTGCCAGCAGCCCAGAGGGAACCGGCCCTAGGTTCTTC. It is translated as CASSPEGTGPRFF.

The chain recombines TRBV18 with TRBJ1-1; D remains unclear. Germline CDR1 reads KGHSH; CDR2 reads LQKENI. Trimming removed 3 bases from V and 6 bases from J, with 8 bases in between. This CDR3 contains 12 residues. The CDR3 region is CASSPSSSEAFF. CDR3 coding DNA: TGTGCCAGCTCACCTTCTTCTTCTGAAGCTTTCTTT.

The chain recombines TRBV2 with TRBJ2-1, with TRBD2 identical over 8 bases. V was pared by 5 bases and J by 7 bases, with 13 bases of the junction left unmatched. The germline gives CDR1 SNHLY, CDR2 FYNNEI. The CDR3 runs 16 residues. The CDR3 region is CASSSERLAGTNEQFF. The DNA for the CDR3 is TGTGCCAGCAGTTCCGAGAGGCTAGCGGGCACGAATGAGCAGTTCTTC.

The CDR3 nucleotides are TGTGCCTGGAGTGTACGGTCGGGTGGAAAAAAACTGTTTTTT. Translated, it gives CAWSVRSGGKKLFF. The rearrangement joins TRBV30 to TRBJ1-4; D gene unclear. Per germline, CDR1 GTSNPN and CDR2 SVGIG (reference sequence). This CDR3 has 14 amino acids. Trimming removed 0 bases from V and 9 bases from J, with 14 bases in between.

The chain recombines TRBV5-4 with TRBJ2-1, with TRBD1 matching 9 bases. The V gene end was trimmed by 4 bases and the J gene end by 8 bases; junction bases not matched to a gene: 7. Germline V lookup: CDR1 SGHNT, CDR2 YYREEE (reference sequence). CDR3 length: 14 amino acids. CDR3 DNA sequence: TGTGCCAGCAGCCCGAAGGACAGGGGCGATGAGCAGTTCTTC. Its translation: CASSPKDRGDEQFF.

The chain is built from TRBV11-2 and TRBJ2-3, with TRBD2 identical over 9 bases. V shed 2 bases and J 8 bases; nucleotides not matched to a gene: 5. Germline V gene sequence: CDR1 SGHAT, CDR2 FQNNGV. The CDR3 has 14 amino acids. Written as DNA, the CDR3 is TGTGCCAGCAGCTTACCTAGCGGGAACCCTACGCAGTATTTT. This sequence encodes CASSLPSGNPTQYF.

This chain joins TRBV6-2 or TRBV6-3 and TRBJ2-3; D is unclear. CDR1 and CDR2 from the germline V gene are MNHEY and SVGEGT. The CDR3 consists of 18 residues. V shed 4 bases and J shed 2 bases, with 22 bases lying between them. CDR3 sequence (DNA): TGTGCCAGCAGTTTCCGTTTTCGGGTGCTAGATATCACAGATACGCAGTATTTT. This gives the protein CASSFRFRVLDITDTQYF.

This chain links TRBV7-6 with TRBJ2-5, with a tentative D call TRBD1 (6 bases). Trimming took off 3 bases at V and 1 base at J, with 12 bases between the two ends. The CDR3 is 15 amino acids. Germline-derived CDR1 and CDR2 are SGHVS and FNYEAQ. The CDR3 protein is CASSFSGAGQETQYF. CDR3 nucleotides: TGTGCCAGCAGCTTTTCAGGGGCGGGCCAAGAGACCCAGTACTTC.

The chain couples TRBV7-9 to TRBJ2-6; 9 bases are shared with TRBD1. Germline values: CDR1 SEHNR, CDR2 FQNEAQ (reference sequence). V was pared by 5 bases and J by 0 bases, with 8 bases of the junction left unmatched. The CDR3 spans 18 residues. This chain's CDR3 is CASSPRDRALSGANVLTF. The CDR3 DNA reads TGTGCCAGCAGCCCGCGGGACAGGGCCCTCTCTGGGGCCAACGTCCTGACTTTC.